The TCR beta chain under discussion was sequenced for a study of T cells in tumors after PD-1 blockade. Study-level background: Each patient got pembrolizumab 200 mg every 3 weeks or cemiplimab 350 mg every 2 weeks. A subset received ongoing vismodegib 150 mg daily alongside anti-PD-1 therapy.

The V and J ends lost 5 bases and 5 bases respectively, with 15 bases between them. This CDR3 is 14 amino acids long. Germline values: CDR1 MNHEY, CDR2 SVGAGI. Some clones are missing from TCRdb's copy, which holds only in-frame ones; the method was immunoSEQ multiplex PCR. The table records about 15,000 clones, roughly 82% of them present only once. A remark on this clone: As yet, its antigen is unknown.

Study outcomes and limitations: Blood contained roughly two fifths of the tumor's TCR clonotypes.

J is TRBJ1-2 and V is TRBV6-5; unclear D gene. The receptor's source is a human donor with basal cell carcinoma. The source material was PBMCs, sampled after anti-PD-1 treatment. This chain's CDR3 is CASSPKNDKYGYTF. As DNA, the CDR3 is TGTGCCAGCAGTCCCAAGAATGACAAGTATGGCTACACCTTC.